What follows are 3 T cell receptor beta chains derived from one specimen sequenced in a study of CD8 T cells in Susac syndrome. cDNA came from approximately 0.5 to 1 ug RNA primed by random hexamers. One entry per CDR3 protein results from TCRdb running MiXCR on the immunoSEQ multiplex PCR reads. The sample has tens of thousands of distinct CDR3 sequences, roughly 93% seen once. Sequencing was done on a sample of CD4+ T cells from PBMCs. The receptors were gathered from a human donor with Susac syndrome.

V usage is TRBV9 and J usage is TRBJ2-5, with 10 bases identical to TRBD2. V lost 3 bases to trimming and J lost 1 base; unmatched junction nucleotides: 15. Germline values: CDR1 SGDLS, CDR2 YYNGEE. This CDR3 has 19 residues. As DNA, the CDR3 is TGTGCCAGCAGCGCAGAGTTGGCTAGCGGGGGCGCCTTCCAAGAGACCCAGTACTTC. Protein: CASSAELASGGAFQETQYF.

The CDR3 region is CASSRDRVTYEQYF. The CDR3 DNA reads as TGTGCCAGCAGTCGGGACAGGGTAACCTACGAGCAGTACTTC. The rearrangement links TRBV6-5 to TRBJ2-7; 9 nucleotides match TRBD1. CDR1 is MNHEY and CDR2 is SVGAGI in the germline V gene. The CDR3 is 14 amino acids. V lost 5 bases and J lost 2; bases outside the gene matches: 4.

The DNA for the CDR3 is TGCAGCGTCTCGGGGCCAGAGAACACTGAAGCTTTCTTT. This gives the protein CSVSGPENTEAFF. The J gene is TRBJ1-1, the V gene TRBV29-1; D is perhaps TRBD1 (5 bases). The CDR3 sequence is 13 residues long. The V end was cut by 6 bases, the J end by 1 base, with 12 bases between. Germline assignment: CDR1 SQVTM and CDR2 ANQGSEA. The full variable domain, with the rest looked up from reference TRBV29-1 and TRBJ1-1, is SAVISQKPSRDICQRGTSLTIQCQVDSQVTMMFWYRQQPGQSLTLIATANQGSEATYESGFVIDKFPISRPNLTFSTLTVSNMSPEDSSIYLCSVSGPENTEAFFGQGTRLTVV.